This T cell receptor beta chain stems from a study of CD8+ T cells in alopecia areata (dated by TCRdb to the late 2010s). Study-level background: The treated patients, all with moderate-to-severe alopecia areata, were enrolled in an open-label pilot trial of oral tofacitinib given at 5 to 10 mg twice daily. On the human side, TCRbeta sequencing was run on scalp tissue and on sorted CD4+ and CD8+ peripheral blood T cells from healthy controls and from alopecia areata patients with either patchy or totalis/universalis disease. Biopsies were taken from tofacitinib-treated patients at baseline and at 4 and 24 weeks of treatment, and a later scalp biopsy was taken in several of the tofacitinib-treated patients. Disease severity in treated patients was measured with the SALT score, which quantifies the percentage of affected scalp surface area. Amplification of TCRbeta CDR3 regions was done by immunoSEQ multiplex PCR using 35 Vbeta forward primers and 13 Jbeta reverse primers. The study used high-throughput TCRbeta sequencing to examine T cell clonal expansion in alopecia areata, in both the C3H/HeJ mouse model and human patients. Tofacitinib was given for 6 to 18 months, followed by 6 months of follow-up off drug to assess delayed response and recurrence. RNA was extracted with the PAXgene miRNA kit for fixed scalp, the miRNeasy kit for PBMCs, and the RNeasy kit for mouse skin. Scalp clonality was compared among normal scalp (n=4), patchy alopecia areata scalp (n=8), and alopecia totalis/universalis scalp (n=8). Here is what the overall study found, with its caveats: Shared TCR sequences between patients were less evident than in mice, which may be partly attributable to HLA diversity in the patient population. Because the treated cohort was small and included a single nonresponder, larger studies are needed to assess links between baseline CD8+ expansion and response. Unlike mouse skin, where gammadelta T cells dominate, normal human skin contains resident alphabeta T cells that get sequenced too, which complicates analysis of the scalp TCR repertoire. Many expanded lesional clones persisted in scalp and blood during tofacitinib treatment, which may partly explain relapse after stopping treatment. Tofacitinib significantly lowered scalp clonality and the number of expanded CD8+ clones among the top 100 scalp clones. Compared with normal scalp, lesional scalp had higher clonality and more expanded CD8+ clones, particularly in alopecia totalis/universalis, a pattern that suggests antigenic drive.

The protocol used for the library was the immunoSEQ multiplex PCR assay. RNA was extracted from all samples and reverse transcribed into cDNA, which served as template for TCR sequencing. First-strand cDNA was synthesized with SuperScript III using a 2:1 mix of oligo-dT and random hexamers. A synthetic immune receptor repertoire was used to measure amplification bias, and any remaining bias was corrected computationally. In the paper's pipeline: Raw reads were preprocessed to remove errors, and CDR3 was defined by IMGT conventions from the conserved cysteine to phenylalanine. To get clonality, Shannon entropy was normalized by log2 of the number of productive unique TCRs and the result was subtracted from 1. Whether scalp clones were CD4 or CD8 was inferred by matching scalp TCRbeta sequences against CD4 and CD8 repertoires sorted from blood. TCRdb limited this immuneACCESS table to in-frame rearrangements with V and J called. A share of clones is missing; checked studies link under half to unresolved V genes, and the rest is unexplained. That table is the source of V, J and clone size, and D and trimming were worked out from the DNA. The sample contains around 190,000 clones, about three fifths of them found a single time. In total, the top ten clones hold 3.5% to 5% of the sample.

The time point label corresponds to: 4 weeks on oral tofacitinib. The treatment or condition label corresponds to: oral pan-JAK inhibitor, 5-10 mg twice daily. Peripheral blood and lesional scalp punch biopsies were obtained from patients with alopecia areata. PBMCs were isolated by density centrifugation and stained for CD3, CD4 and CD8, after which CD4+ and CD8+ T cells were sorted on a FACSAria. About this clone itself: Its antigen is still unknown. There are no base qualities to consult, and no much larger clone falls within one base.

Trimming at the junction amounts to 5 bases on V and 2 bases on J, and the germline ends lie 21 bases apart. The CDR3 measures 16 amino acids from cysteine to phenylalanine. Only the CDR3 portion is preserved as DNA: 48 bases, with reading frame beginning at the first base. The germline V gene provides CDR1 SQVTM and CDR2 ANQGSEA. This material consisted of CD4+ T cells sorted from blood, taken at week 4, from a patient treated with tofacitinib. The sequence was obtained from a human donor with alopecia areata. This sequence uses TRBV29-1 and TRBJ2-5, and TRBD1 may be the D gene, going by 5 matching bases. The CDR3 protein sequence reads: CSVSPLSAGIQETQYF. The DNA sequence is given as TGCAGCGTTTCCCCCCTCTCGGCAGGGATACAAGAGACCCAGTACTTC.